The text below deals with one T cell receptor (beta chain). Its antigen is still unknown. The sample comes from a study of T cells in narcolepsy. Overall study: Enrolled donors included narcolepsy type 1 or type 2 patients and healthy controls.

The CDR3 is made up of 15 amino acids. V lost 2 bases and J lost 1, with 11 bases in between. In germline, CDR1 is MNHNS, CDR2 SASEGT. Study outcomes and limitations: In some patient and control memory CD4+ samples, autoreactive clones were absent. Comparing one patient's CSF and blood CD4+ clonotypes highlighted HCRT- and TRIB2-specific autoreactive clonotypes.

Profiled with immunoSEQ multiplex PCR; TCRdb holds only in-frame clones, not every one. The table has tens of thousands of clones, about 83% seen once. The material sequenced was CD45RA- memory CD4+ T cells from PBMCs. This chain uses TRBV6-1 with TRBJ1-1; no clear D. The source of this sequence is a human donor with narcolepsy. CDR3 region: CASSEKSTGNTEAFF. CDR3 coding DNA: TGTGCCAGCAGTGAAAAATCAACGGGGAACACTGAAGCTTTCTTT.